The 20 T cell receptor beta chains given below trace back to one sample, sequenced in a study of CD8+ T cells in alopecia areata. RNA was extracted and reverse transcribed into cDNA as the sequencing template. Only in-frame clones appear in the TCRdb table, and some are missing; sequencing was by immunoSEQ multiplex PCR. The table includes 200,000 to 250,000 clones, around 62% detected once. The sequenced sample was CD4+ T cells sorted from blood, obtained at week 0. Receptors were obtained from a human donor with alopecia areata.

This clone was picked up a small number of times. This chain connects TRBV4-1 to TRBJ2-4; D remains unclear. Trimming took 0 bases from V and 4 from J, leaving 7 bases between them. Germline CDR1 reads MGHRA; CDR2 reads YSYEKL. This CDR3 comprises 14 residues. As DNA, the CDR3 is TGCGCCAGCAGCCAAGATCCTGCTAAAAACATTCAGTACTTC. Translation gives CASSQDPAKNIQYF.

This clone was seen more than once but under ten times. The chain combines TRBV11-2 with TRBJ2-7, with TRBD2 matching over 9 bases. Germline CDR1 reads SGHAT; CDR2 reads FQNNGV. This CDR3 spans 16 amino acids. With V trimmed by 2 bases and J by 7 bases, 12 bases remained unmatched. The CDR3 DNA reads as TGTGCCAGCAGCTTAATTCCGCTAGCGGGACCCCTGGAGCAGTACTTC. Its translation: CASSLIPLAGPLEQYF.

This sequence joins TRBV5-1 and TRBJ2-3; TRBD2 agrees at 9 bases. Germline lookup yields CDR1 SGHRS and CDR2 YFSETQ. The CDR3 runs to 16 residues. Unmatched junction bases numbered 3, after V lost 0 bases and J lost 1 base. The CDR3, as DNA: TGCGCCAGCAGCTTGGGAGCTAGCGGGGGCACAGATACGCAGTATTTT. It specifies CASSLGASGGTDTQYF.

The chain couples TRBV15 to TRBJ2-2; D may be TRBD2 (6 bases). The CDR3 extends over 15 amino acids. The V end was cut by 1 base, the J end by 5 bases, with 11 bases between. Germline CDR1 and CDR2: LNHNV and YYDKDF (reference sequence). For the CDR3, the DNA is TGTGCCACCAGCAGAGTCGGAGGGCTGACCGGGGAGCTGTTTTTT. Encoded protein: CATSRVGGLTGELFF.

This clone has just a few counts. The chain uses TRBV19 and TRBJ2-7; 11 bases map to TRBD2. From germline, CDR1 is LNHDA and CDR2 SQIVND (reference sequence). The junction had 1 base not matched to a gene; V was cut back by 3 bases and J by 0 bases. The CDR3 totals 15 residues. The CDR3 DNA follows: TGTGCCAGTAGTATGACTAGCGGGGACTCCTACGAGCAGTACTTC. Amino acids: CASSMTSGDSYEQYF.

The J gene is TRBJ1-2, the V gene TRBV10-3; no definite D call. CDR3 length: 11 amino acids. Trimming stripped 6 bases from V and 7 bases from J, with 9 bases between. From germline, CDR1 is ENHRY and CDR2 SYGVKD. The CDR3 loop reads CAIRETSGYTF. The CDR3 DNA reads TGTGCCATCAGGGAGACGAGTGGCTACACCTTC.

This clone was detected a few times. The chain employs TRBV7-3 and TRBJ2-1; D may correspond to TRBD1 or TRBD2 (5 bases each). This CDR3 is 16 amino acids long. CDR1 SGHTA and CDR2 FQGTGA come from the germline V gene. Trimming shortened V by 5 bases and J by 0 bases, and 14 bases separated the two germline ends. The CDR3 here is CASSLLGGSSYNEQFF. In DNA, the CDR3 is TGTGCCAGCAGCCTTCTTGGGGGAAGCTCCTACAATGAGCAGTTCTTC.

Only one count was recorded for this clone. The CDR3 loop is CASSVEGANTEAFF. The CDR3, as DNA: TGTGCCAGCAGTGTGGAGGGGGCGAACACTGAAGCTTTCTTT. The chain uses TRBV25-1 and TRBJ1-1; 7 nucleotides line up with TRBD1. Trimming took 4 bases from V and 1 from J; bases not matched to a gene: 3. This CDR3 is 14 amino acids long. The germline gives CDR1 MGHDK, CDR2 SYGVNS.

The CDR3 DNA reads as TGTGCCAGCAGCTTAGCGGTAGGGTCTTTGTACAATGAGCAGTTCTTC. Amino acids: CASSLAVGSLYNEQFF. This chain uses TRBV7-2 with TRBJ2-1; D call uncertain. CDR3 length: 16 residues. V lost 0 bases to trimming and J lost 4 bases, with 13 bases between them. Per the germline V gene, CDR1 is SGHTA and CDR2 is FQGNSA.

The rearrangement uses TRBV29-1 and TRBJ2-1; D is unresolved. The V and J ends lost 3 bases and 1 base respectively, with 4 bases between them. CDR3 length: 12 residues. Per germline, CDR1 SQVTM and CDR2 ANQGSEA. CDR3 DNA: TGCAGCGTTGAGACATCCTACAATGAGCAGTTCTTC. Residues: CSVETSYNEQFF.

The chain couples TRBV7-9 to TRBJ1-2, with 7 bases aligning to TRBD1. J was trimmed by 3 bases and V by 5 bases; bases with no gene match: 9. The CDR3 totals 15 residues. CDR1 and CDR2 (germline): SEHNR, FQNEAQ (reference sequence). DNA for the CDR3: TGTGCCAGCAGCCATGGGACAGCTAGCGACTATGGCTACACCTTC. Protein: CASSHGTASDYGYTF.

CDR3 protein: CASSGLAGGLDEQYF. For the CDR3, the DNA is TGTGCCAGCAGTGGACTAGCGGGAGGGCTGGACGAGCAGTACTTC. The chain combines TRBV6-1 with TRBJ2-7, with 14 bases matching TRBD2. CDR3 size: 15 residues. Trimming at V came to 4 bases and at J to 5 bases, leaving 4 bases not matched to a gene. Germline V gives CDR1 MNHNS, CDR2 SASEGT.

The V call is TRBV6-5, the J call TRBJ2-3; the D is unclear. The germline V gene encodes CDR1 MNHEY and CDR2 SVGAGI. The CDR3 spans 12 residues. V was shortened by 4 bases and J by 4 bases, with 6 bases between the two germline ends. CDR3 amino acids: CASSLGADTQYF. CDR3 DNA sequence: TGTGCCAGCAGTTTAGGTGCAGATACGCAGTATTTT.

The chain joins TRBV28 to TRBJ1-2; no firm D call. This CDR3 has 12 residues. In germline, CDR1 is MDHEN, CDR2 SYDVKM. The V and J ends lost 10 bases and 8 bases respectively, with 17 bases between them. In DNA, the CDR3 is TGTGCCACTGGAGAAGGTACCTGGGGCTACACCTTC. It codes for CATGEGTWGYTF.

This clone was picked up a small number of times. At the DNA level, this CDR3 is encoded by other sequences in the same sample as well. The V gene is TRBV29-1, the J gene TRBJ2-7, with a weak D call TRBD2 (6 bases). The CDR3 has 12 residues. Germline V gene sequence: CDR1 SQVTM, CDR2 ANQGSEA. V was trimmed by 6 bases and J by 0 bases, leaving 9 bases between them. The CDR3 DNA follows: TGCAGCGTACGGGACTCCTCCTACGAGCAGTACTTC. This encodes CSVRDSSYEQYF.

The chain carries TRBV6-6 and TRBJ2-7, with 9 nucleotides matching TRBD1. The ends lost 6 bases at V and 2 bases at J; junction bases unmatched: 2. Germline CDR1 is MNHNY and CDR2 is SVGAGI (reference sequence). This CDR3 contains 13 residues. The CDR3 loop is CASSGTGTYEQYF. CDR3 in DNA: TGTGCCAGCAGCGGGACAGGGACCTACGAGCAGTACTTC.

As for this clone: The sample carries other DNA sequences with the same CDR3. J is TRBJ2-2 and V is TRBV4-1; D call uncertain. Germline V lookup: CDR1 MGHRA, CDR2 YSYEKL. V lost 5 bases and J 1 base, leaving 8 bases between the germline ends. The CDR3 is 14 residues long. The CDR3 DNA is TGCGCCAGCAGCTTAACAGAGAACACCGGGGAGCTGTTTTTT. This codes for CASSLTENTGELFF.

To note about this clone: The sample holds other DNA sequences that translate to the same CDR3. The chain joins TRBV30 to TRBJ1-1, with D hard to call. The CDR3 sequence is 10 residues long. Germline V gene sequence: CDR1 GTSNPN, CDR2 SVGIG (reference sequence). V lost 1 base, J lost 5 bases, and 2 bases lay in between. The CDR3 is CAWSGTEAFF. CDR3 coding DNA: TGTGCCTGGAGTGGGACTGAAGCTTTCTTT. Combining the CDR3 with reference TRBV30 and TRBJ1-1 gives the whole variable domain SQTIHQWPATLVQPVGSPLSLECTVEGTSNPNLYWYRQAAGRGLQLLFYSVGIGQISSEVPQNLSASRPQDRQFILSSKKLLLSDSGFYLCAWSGTEAFFGQGTRLTVV.

Many counts were recorded for this clone. This sequence joins TRBV7-9 and TRBJ2-1, with 8 bases fitting TRBD2. The junction had 10 bases not matched to a gene; V was cut back by 1 base and J by 8 bases. Germline V gene sequence: CDR1 SEHNR, CDR2 FQNEAQ (reference sequence). The CDR3 is 16 residues long. In DNA, the CDR3 is TGTGCCAGCAGCTTAGTTACGGGAGGGCCGAGCGATGAGCAGTTCTTC. It specifies CASSLVTGGPSDEQFF.

V gene TRBV7-3 combines with J gene TRBJ2-1, with 9 nucleotides matching TRBD2. After removal of 3 bases from V and 7 bases from J, the junction contained 1 base not matched to a gene. The CDR3 totals 13 residues. Germline CDR1 reads SGHTA; CDR2 reads FQGTGA. CDR3 coding DNA: TGTGCCAGCAGCTTGGCGGGAGGGAATGAGCAGTTCTTC. Its protein is CASSLAGGNEQFF.